These 2 T cell receptor beta chains came from one sample sequenced in a study of blood T cells in healthy people across ages. Alongside a J-beta primer mix, a sample-barcoded 5' primer served in a second PCR lasting about 7 to 11 cycles. TCRdb itself ran the 5' RACE reads through MiXCR, one entry per CDR3 protein. The sample has hundreds of thousands of distinct CDR3 sequences, more than 50% seen once. Sample: blood. The receptors stem from a man aged 35 to 55 in good health.

This chain joins TRBV9 and TRBJ2-4, with TRBD2 matching 12 bases. The DNA end is more similar to TRBJ2-7, so the J call may be wrong. The CDR3 has 15 amino acids. From germline, CDR1 is SGDLS and CDR2 YYNGEE. The CDR3 DNA reads TGTGCCAGCAGCGTCGGACTAGCGGGGTTCTACGAGCAGTACTTC. Translating it yields CASSVGLAGFYEQYF.

As regards this clonotype: A junction end diverges from the germline sequence, so it may reflect a read error. This chain joins TRBV7-2 and TRBJ2-6, with 9 bases lining up with TRBD1. Germline CDR1 reads SGHTA; CDR2 reads FQGNSA. The CDR3 runs to 19 residues. CDR3 nucleotide sequence: TGTGCCAGCAGCTTAGTTCTCCGGGACAGGGTATCTGGGGCCAACGTCATGACTTTC. This codes for CASSLVLRDRVSGANVMTF.